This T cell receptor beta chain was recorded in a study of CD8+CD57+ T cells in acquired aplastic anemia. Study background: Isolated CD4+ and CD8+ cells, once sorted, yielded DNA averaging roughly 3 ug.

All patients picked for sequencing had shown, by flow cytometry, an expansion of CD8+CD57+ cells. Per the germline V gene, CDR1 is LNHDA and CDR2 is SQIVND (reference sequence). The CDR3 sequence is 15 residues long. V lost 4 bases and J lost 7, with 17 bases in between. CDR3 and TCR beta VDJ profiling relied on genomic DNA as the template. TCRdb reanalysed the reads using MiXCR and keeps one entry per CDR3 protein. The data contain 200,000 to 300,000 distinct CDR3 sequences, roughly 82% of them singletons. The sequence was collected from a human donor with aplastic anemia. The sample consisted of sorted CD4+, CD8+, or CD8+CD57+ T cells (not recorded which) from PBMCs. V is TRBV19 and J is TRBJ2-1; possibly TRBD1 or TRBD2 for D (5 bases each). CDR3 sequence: CASSNRLLATNEQFF. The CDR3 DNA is TGTGCCAGTAGTAACAGGCTGTTAGCGACTAATGAGCAGTTCTTC.